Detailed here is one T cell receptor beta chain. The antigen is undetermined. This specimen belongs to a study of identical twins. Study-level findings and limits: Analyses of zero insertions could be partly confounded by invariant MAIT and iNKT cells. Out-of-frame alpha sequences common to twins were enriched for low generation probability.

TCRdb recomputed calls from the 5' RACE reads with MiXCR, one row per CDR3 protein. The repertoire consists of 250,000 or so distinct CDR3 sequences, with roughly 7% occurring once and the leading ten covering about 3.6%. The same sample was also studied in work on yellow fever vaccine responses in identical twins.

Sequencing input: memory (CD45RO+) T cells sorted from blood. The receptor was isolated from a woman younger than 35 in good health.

The chain's CDR3 is CSARDSRGERTGELFF. The CDR3 DNA follows: TGCAGTGCTAGAGATAGCAGGGGGGAACGAACCGGGGAGCTGTTTTTT. J is TRBJ2-2 and V is TRBV20-1, with D perhaps TRBD1 (7 bases). V was cut by 0 bases and J by 5 bases, with 16 bases left in between. Germline-derived CDR1 and CDR2 are DFQATT and SNEGSKA (reference sequence). CDR3 length: 16 amino acids.